This is a list of T cell receptor beta chains from one sample in a study of T cell repertoires in ileal Crohn's disease. Sequencing used immunoSEQ multiplex PCR; TCRdb keeps in-frame clones, though not all of them. The sample records more than 15,000 clones, approximately 87% being singletons. The sample was ileal tissue. The receptor set was obtained from an adult with Crohn's disease. Both conserved end residues are part of each CDR3. Each record gives: V gene, D gene, J gene, clone size, CDR3 protein, CDR3 DNA. A D gene is named only where the DNA matches it firmly. Clone size is not always given. Where it is, it says once, few, many or a class for expanded clones.

>TRBV7-2|-|TRBJ2-1|few
CASSGGTGLEQFF
TGTGCCAGCAGCGGGGGCACCGGGTTAGAGCAGTTCTTC
>TRBV13|TRBD2|TRBJ2-7|-
CASSLYLAGEQYF
TGTGCCAGCAGCTTGTATCTAGCGGGCGAGCAGTACTTC
>TRBV15|-|TRBJ1-6|-
CATSRDPRGYNSPLHF
TGTGCCACCAGCAGAGATCCGCGAGGCTATAATTCACCCCTCCACTTT
>TRBV7-2|-|TRBJ2-1|-
CASSSRTGSSYNEQFF
TGTGCCAGCAGCTCCCGGACTGGAAGCTCCTACAATGAGCAGTTCTTC
>TRBV9|TRBD2|TRBJ2-2|-
CASRTAGGPNTGELFF
TGTGCCAGCAGGACCGCGGGGGGTCCTAACACCGGGGAGCTGTTTTTT
>TRBV18|TRBD1|TRBJ1-2|-
CASSQSSPGQGRGYTF
TGTGCCAGCTCACAATCCTCACCGGGACAGGGTCGTGGCTACACCTTC
>TRBV5-4|TRBD2|TRBJ2-5|-
CASSLRSGGEGETQYF
TGTGCCAGCAGCTTGCGGAGCGGGGGGGAGGGAGAGACCCAGTACTTC
>TRBV9|-|TRBJ1-5|-
CASSVDSGGNQPQHF
TGTGCCAGCAGCGTAGACAGCGGGGGCAATCAGCCCCAGCATTTT
>TRBV6-6|-|TRBJ1-2|-
CASSYSGGNYGYTF
TGTGCCAGCAGTTACTCGGGGGGTAACTATGGCTACACCTTC
>TRBV2|-|TRBJ1-2|-
CASSDKTVYGYTF
TGTGCCAGCAGTGACAAGACAGTCTATGGCTACACCTTC
>TRBV11-2|-|TRBJ1-2|-
CASSSPGRGVYGYTF
TGTGCCAGCAGCTCCCCTGGGCGGGGAGTCTATGGCTACACCTTC
>TRBV7-6|-|TRBJ1-6|-
CASSLASRDSPLHF
TGTGCCAGCAGCTTAGCGTCCCGGGATTCACCCCTCCACTTT
>TRBV2|-|TRBJ1-1|-
CASSDRGENTEAFF
TGTGCCAGCAGTGATAGGGGCGAGAACACTGAAGCTTTCTTT
>TRBV4-3|TRBD1|TRBJ2-1|-
CASSQDATGSYNEQFF
TGCGCCAGCAGCCAAGACGCGACAGGGTCCTACAATGAGCAGTTCTTC
>TRBV30|TRBD1|TRBJ1-4|once
CAWRHDRGRLATNEKLFF
TGTGCCTGGAGGCACGACAGGGGAAGACTTGCAACTAATGAAAAACTGTTTTTT
>TRBV4-3|-|TRBJ1-4|-
CASSHSLAGVDEKLFF
TGCGCCAGCAGCCACTCATTAGCCGGGGTGGATGAAAAACTGTTTTTT
>TRBV15|-|TRBJ2-1|-
CATSRDQRATYNEQFF
TGTGCCACCAGCAGAGATCAGCGGGCAACCTACAATGAGCAGTTCTTC
>TRBV15|-|TRBJ1-1|-
CATSRNGLEAFF
TGTGCCACCAGCAGGAACGGTCTCGAAGCTTTCTTT
>TRBV7-9|-|TRBJ2-7|-
CASSIITSGDYEQYF
TGTGCCAGCAGCATCATAACGTCCGGGGACTACGAGCAGTACTTC
>TRBV2|TRBD2|TRBJ2-3|-
CASRTERGVGDTQYF
TGTGCCAGCAGGACCGAGCGGGGGGTGGGAGATACGCAGTATTTT
>TRBV18|-|TRBJ2-2|-
CASSRTATTGELFF
TGTGCCAGCTCACGGACAGCCACAACCGGGGAGCTGTTTTTT
>TRBV18|TRBD1|TRBJ1-1|-
CASSPDRGVAEAFF
TGTGCCAGCTCTCCAGACAGGGGAGTAGCTGAAGCTTTCTTT
>TRBV19|-|TRBJ1-5|-
CASSISNQPQHF
TGTGCCAGTAGTATTAGTAATCAGCCCCAGCATTTT
>TRBV4-2|-|TRBJ2-1|few
CASSQGTTATEQFF
TGTGCCAGCAGCCAAGGGACGACAGCGACTGAGCAGTTCTTC
>TRBV7-2|-|TRBJ2-3|few
CASSKLQGLDTQYF
TGTGCCAGCAGCAAACTTCAGGGTTTGGATACGCAGTATTTT
>TRBV2|TRBD2|TRBJ2-7|-
CASSRTSESYEQYF
TGTGCCAGCAGTCGGACTAGCGAATCCTACGAGCAGTACTTC
>TRBV19|-|TRBJ2-5|-
CASSTGETQYF
TGTGCCAGTAGTACGGGGGAGACCCAGTACTTC
>TRBV7-8|-|TRBJ2-5|-
CASSPRQGRVETQYF
TGTGCCAGCAGCCCGAGACAGGGGAGGGTAGAGACCCAGTACTTC
>TRBV9|TRBD2|TRBJ2-5|few
CASSPRVAGLQETQYF
TGTGCCAGCAGCCCCAGGGTAGCGGGCCTCCAAGAGACCCAGTACTTC
>TRBV5-1|TRBD1|TRBJ2-7|-
CASRDRGSSYEQYF
TGCGCCAGCAGAGACAGGGGTTCATCCTACGAGCAGTACTTC
>TRBV9|-|TRBJ2-3|few
CASSANSNTDTQYF
TGTGCCAGCAGCGCCAATAGCAACACAGATACGCAGTATTTT
>TRBV12-5|TRBD2|TRBJ2-1|-
CASGLVVAGGSYNEQFF
TGTGCTAGTGGTTTGGTGGTAGCGGGGGGCTCCTACAATGAGCAGTTCTTC
>TRBV4-1|TRBD2|TRBJ2-1|-
CASSQALRTSGGNEQFF
TGCGCCAGCAGCCAAGCTCTCAGGACTAGCGGGGGGAATGAGCAGTTCTTC
>TRBV2|TRBD1|TRBJ1-5|-
CASSFYRGLAQPQHF
TGTGCCAGCAGTTTCTACAGGGGGCTTGCCCAGCCCCAGCATTTT
>TRBV27|-|TRBJ2-7|-
CASSLRGGGLSYEQYF
TGTGCCAGCAGTTTAAGGGGCGGGGGCCTCTCCTACGAGCAGTACTTC
>TRBV6-5|-|TRBJ2-2|-
CASSYISQMNTGELFF
TGTGCCAGCAGTTACATAAGCCAAATGAACACCGGGGAGCTGTTTTTT
>TRBV6-5|-|TRBJ1-2|-
CASTKTGTNGYTF
TGTGCCAGCACCAAAACGGGGACTAATGGCTACACCTTC
>TRBV5-1|-|TRBJ2-6|-
CASSLKTGSGANVLTF
TGCGCCAGCAGCTTAAAGACAGGCTCTGGGGCCAACGTCCTGACTTTC
>TRBV5-1|-|TRBJ2-7|-
CASSSNNREKRLHEQYF
TGCGCCAGCAGCTCCAATAACAGGGAGAAAAGGCTTCACGAGCAGTACTTC
>TRBV21-1|-|TRBJ1-1|-
CASRLRLATQCTEAFF
TGTGCCAGCAGATTGCGCTTAGCTACACAATGCACTGAAGCTTTCTTT
>TRBV5-8|TRBD1|TRBJ1-2|-
CASSLDRGKGGYTF
TGTGCCAGCAGCTTGGACAGGGGTAAAGGAGGCTACACCTTC
>TRBV19|-|TRBJ1-2|-
CASLGGTGFNYGYTF
TGTGCCAGTCTTGGGGGGACGGGATTTAACTATGGCTACACCTTC
>TRBV30|TRBD2|TRBJ2-3|-
CAWSRASGANTDTQYF
TGTGCCTGGAGCCGGGCTAGCGGGGCCAACACAGATACGCAGTATTTT
>TRBV6-1|-|TRBJ1-1|-
CASSDVLEVTEAFF
TGTGCCAGCAGTGACGTTCTGGAGGTCACTGAAGCTTTCTTT